The 28 T cell receptor beta chains reported below all come from one sample, sequenced in a study of T cells in localized non-small cell lung cancer. Repertoires were generated with immunoSEQ multiplex PCR, while TCRdb's copy carries only in-frame clones and drops some. Here the sample spans 40,000 to 55,000 clones, approximately 80% being singletons. The sequencing here drew on peripheral blood mononuclear cells, taken before any cancer treatment. The receptors derive from a man aged 40-75 years with stage III lung adenocarcinoma.

The chain is built from TRBV5-1 and TRBJ2-5; 7 bases fit TRBD2. The CDR3 length is 15 residues. The trim removed 0 bases at V and 1 base at J, leaving 3 bases unmatched. The V gene's germline CDR1 is SGHRS and CDR2 YFSETQ. Here the CDR3 DNA reads TGCGCCAGCAGCTTGGGTAGCGGGCTCCAAGAGACCCAGTACTTC. Protein: CASSLGSGLQETQYF.

This sequence joins TRBV13 and TRBJ2-3, with D uncertain. V lost 5 bases, J lost 4 bases, and 7 bases lay in between. CDR3 length: 12 amino acids. From germline, CDR1 is PRHDT and CDR2 FYEKMQ (reference sequence). CDR3 loop: CASSRAPDTQYF. CDR3 DNA: TGTGCCAGCAGCCGTGCCCCAGATACGCAGTATTTT.

The gene calls are TRBV7-2 and TRBJ2-7, with D possibly matching TRBD1 (6 bases). Germline values: CDR1 SGHTA, CDR2 FQGNSA. V was cut by 4 bases and J by 2 bases, with 12 bases left in between. The CDR3 has 14 residues. This CDR3 is CASSSWGQTYEQYF. The CDR3 DNA sequence: TGTGCCAGCAGCTCCTGGGGACAAACCTACGAGCAGTACTTC.

Only a few counts were recorded for this clone. The V gene is TRBV5-1, the J gene TRBJ2-5; D is uncertain. The CDR3 contains 14 residues. The germline V gene has CDR1 SGHRS and CDR2 YFSETQ. Trimming left V 0 bases short and J 3 bases short, with 9 bases between. In DNA form, the CDR3 reads TGCGCCAGCAGCTTGGTCGTCAGCGAAGAGACCCAGTACTTC. It translates to CASSLVVSEETQYF.

The chain carries TRBV7-2 and TRBJ2-4; 9 positions match TRBD1. Germline CDR1 reads SGHTA; CDR2 reads FQGNSA. The CDR3 runs to 17 residues. V shed 5 bases and J 3 bases; nucleotides not matched to a gene: 11. CDR3 nucleotides: TGTGCCAGCAGCCCCCCGGGGACAGGGAACGTCAAAAACATTCAGTACTTC. This codes for CASSPPGTGNVKNIQYF.

This clone was seen a single time. The genes are TRBV5-1 and TRBJ2-2; D is perhaps TRBD1 (6 bases). The V and J ends lost 1 base and 3 bases respectively, with 7 bases between them. Germline lookup yields CDR1 SGHRS and CDR2 YFSETQ. CDR3 length: 14 amino acids. DNA for the CDR3: TGCGCCAGCAGCTTGAACAGGGACACCGGGGAGCTGTTTTTT. It yields the protein CASSLNRDTGELFF.

This chain connects TRBV5-1 to TRBJ2-3, with D tentatively TRBD1 (5 bases). Trimming left V 3 bases short and J 3 bases short, with 11 bases between. Germline CDR1 SGHRS, CDR2 YFSETQ. The CDR3 length is 14 residues. For the CDR3, the DNA is TGCGCCAGCAGCTCACAGGACCCGACAGATACGCAGTATTTT. Amino acid sequence: CASSSQDPTDTQYF.

The chain uses TRBV28 and TRBJ2-2, with D unresolved. CDR1 is MDHEN, CDR2 SYDVKM, per germline. The CDR3 covers 15 residues. The V end lost 7 bases, the J end lost 5 bases, and 17 bases lay between the germline ends. This chain's CDR3 is CASMQAPIGTGELFF. The CDR3 DNA reads as TGTGCCAGCATGCAGGCCCCTATCGGAACCGGGGAGCTGTTTTTT.

The CDR3 DNA sequence: TGTGCCAGCAGCGACGCGACAGGGGGCTACAATGAGCAGTTCTTC. It codes for CASSDATGGYNEQFF. This chain connects TRBV9 to TRBJ2-1; 9 nucleotides agree with TRBD1. The V gene end was trimmed by 3 bases and the J gene end by 3 bases; junction bases not matched to a gene: 4. Germline V lookup: CDR1 SGDLS, CDR2 YYNGEE. The CDR3 length is 15 residues.

This rearrangement joins TRBV2 to TRBJ2-4; D is possibly TRBD2 (6 bases). The CDR3 contains 18 residues. Trimming took 6 bases from V and 0 from J, leaving 21 bases between them. The germline gives CDR1 SNHLY, CDR2 FYNNEI. The CDR3 region is CASRRDLSSPLAKNIQYF. In DNA form, the CDR3 reads TGTGCCAGCAGACGGGACTTAAGTTCACCCCTAGCCAAAAACATTCAGTACTTC.

The gene calls are TRBV4-1 and TRBJ2-1; D is ambiguous. Germline-derived CDR1 and CDR2 are MGHRA and YSYEKL. The CDR3 extends over 14 amino acids. V lost 0 bases and J lost 3, with 6 bases in between. The DNA of the CDR3 is TGCGCCAGCAGCCAAGAGAGGAGCTACAATGAGCAGTTCTTC. Encoded protein: CASSQERSYNEQFF.

The CDR3 sequence is CSVEDEVAGTMFF. The CDR3 DNA reads TGCAGCGTTGAAGATGAAGTAGCGGGGACTATGTTTTTT. The chain combines TRBV29-1 with TRBJ2-2; 8 bases line up with TRBD2. This CDR3 spans 13 amino acids. The trim removed 0 bases at V and 15 bases at J, leaving 9 bases unmatched. Germline CDR1 is SQVTM and CDR2 is ANQGSEA.

V usage is TRBV19 and J usage is TRBJ2-5; D not resolved. The germline CDR1 and CDR2 sequences are LNHDA and SQIVND (reference sequence). CDR3 length: 13 residues. Trimming took 3 bases from V and 2 from J, leaving 7 bases between them. The CDR3 region has the DNA TGTGCCAGTAGTATCGAACATCAAGAGACCCAGTACTTC. Protein product: CASSIEHQETQYF.

V usage is TRBV4-2 and J usage is TRBJ2-7; D may match TRBD1 or TRBD2 (5 bases each). The CDR3 length is 14 residues. Trimming removed 0 bases from V and 7 bases from J, with 13 bases in between. CDR1 and CDR2 (germline): LGHNA, YNFKEQ. The CDR3 nucleotides are TGTGCCAGCAGCCAAGAGCGCCGGGGCCCAGAGCAGTACTTC. Its protein product is CASSQERRGPEQYF.

The J gene is TRBJ2-3, the V gene TRBV5-1, with D perhaps matching TRBD2 (7 bases). The germline gives CDR1 SGHRS, CDR2 YFSETQ. Trimming took 2 bases from V and 6 from J, leaving 16 bases between them. CDR3 length: 15 residues. The CDR3 nucleotides read TGCGCCAGCAGCTTAAACCAGGGGAGGGAGGATACGCAGTATTTT. Its translation: CASSLNQGREDTQYF.

This clone was counted only a few times. The chain combines TRBV18 with TRBJ2-5, with D unresolved. Between the trimmed V and J ends, which lost 5 bases and 5 bases, there was a span of 12 bases. The germline CDR1 and CDR2 sequences are KGHSH and LQKENI. This CDR3 has 13 residues. The CDR3 DNA sequence: TGTGCCAGCTCAACGGGCCTTGCGGAGACCCAGTACTTC. It translates to CASSTGLAETQYF.

This chain joins TRBV6-6 and TRBJ1-1, with D possibly TRBD1 on 5 matching bases. V was cut by 2 bases and J by 4 bases, with 8 bases left in between. In germline, CDR1 is MNHNY, CDR2 SVGAGI (reference sequence). This CDR3 contains 13 residues. The CDR3 nucleotides are TGTGCCAGCAGTTACGGGGCAGCCACTGAAGCTTTCTTT. Its translation: CASSYGAATEAFF.

The chain has TRBV19 and TRBJ1-1; D is undetermined. CDR1 is LNHDA and CDR2 is SQIVND in the germline V gene (reference sequence). The CDR3 totals 13 residues. V lost 1 base and J 0 bases, leaving 3 bases between the germline ends. CDR3 loop: CASSIVVNTEAFF. The DNA of the CDR3 is TGTGCCAGTAGTATAGTGGTGAACACTGAAGCTTTCTTT.

A few counts support this clone. This chain connects TRBV30 to TRBJ2-3; D remains ambiguous. Germline CDR1 GTSNPN, CDR2 SVGIG (reference sequence). The germline V and J ends were trimmed by 0 bases and 4 bases, with 5 bases remaining between them. The CDR3 is 12 amino acids. CDR3 sequence reads: CAWSVRSDTQYF. DNA for the CDR3: TGTGCCTGGAGTGTACGGTCAGATACGCAGTATTTT.

The J gene is TRBJ2-3, the V gene TRBV10-3, with TRBD2 matching over 10 bases. Germline V gene data show CDR1 as ENHRY and CDR2 as SYGVKD. Trimming cost V 4 bases and J 4 bases; bases outside gene matches: 8. The CDR3 has 16 residues. The CDR3 DNA reads as TGTGCCATCAGTGGGGCTTCACTAGCGGGGTCAGATACGCAGTATTTT. Translation: CAISGASLAGSDTQYF.

The V gene is TRBV4-2, the J gene TRBJ2-7, with TRBD1 identical over 10 bases. This CDR3 is 14 amino acids long. Germline V gene data show CDR1 as LGHNA and CDR2 as YNFKEQ. Unmatched junction bases numbered 4, after V lost 2 bases and J lost 6 bases. The CDR3 region has the DNA TGTGCCAGCAGCCAATGGGACAGGGGCCTCGAGCAGTACTTC. This gives the protein CASSQWDRGLEQYF.

This chain uses TRBV30 with TRBJ2-3, with unresolved D. V was pared by 0 bases and J by 3 bases, with 7 bases between. CDR3 size: 13 residues. Germline CDR1 is GTSNPN and CDR2 is SVGIG (reference sequence). CDR3 coding DNA: TGTGCCTGGAGTGTAGGTGGGACAGATACGCAGTATTTT. Protein product: CAWSVGGTDTQYF.

The CDR3 DNA sequence: TGTGCCAGCACAACGGGACAGGTCTCTGGAAACACCATATATTTT. This sequence encodes CASTTGQVSGNTIYF. The genes are TRBV18 and TRBJ1-3; the match to TRBD1 covers 8 bases. The CDR3 has 15 amino acids. The V segment lost 8 bases and the J segment 0 bases; nucleotides outside the gene matches: 6. Germline-derived CDR1 and CDR2 are KGHSH and LQKENI.

The V gene is TRBV18, the J gene TRBJ2-5; TRBD2 is a possible D gene (6 bases). CDR1 is KGHSH and CDR2 is LQKENI in the germline V gene. V shed 2 bases and J shed 5 bases, with 18 bases lying between them. This CDR3 region has 16 residues. This CDR3 reads CASSPNNAAGTETQYF. The CDR3 coding sequence is TGTGCCAGCTCACCAAATAATGCAGCGGGCACTGAGACCCAGTACTTC.

The chain carries TRBV4-1 and TRBJ2-3; D is unresolved. This CDR3 is built from 13 residues. Germline V lookup: CDR1 MGHRA, CDR2 YSYEKL. V dropped 3 bases and J dropped 5 bases, with 9 bases sitting between them. This CDR3 is CASSHVGEDTQYF. CDR3 DNA sequence: TGCGCCAGCAGCCACGTCGGAGAAGATACGCAGTATTTT.

Concerning this clone itself: The same CDR3 is also encoded by other DNA sequences in this sample. The chain employs TRBV27 and TRBJ1-4; D is uncertain. This CDR3 has 15 amino acids. Trimming removed 2 bases from V and 0 bases from J, with 7 bases in between. Germline V gene data show CDR1 as MNHEY and CDR2 as SMNVEV (reference sequence). DNA of the CDR3: TGTGCCAGCAGTTTACTCGGTGCAACTAATGAAAAACTGTTTTTT. The encoded protein is CASSLLGATNEKLFF.

This chain uses TRBV11-2 with TRBJ2-5; D not resolved. CDR3 size: 12 residues. The V and J ends lost 5 bases and 5 bases respectively, with 9 bases between them. CDR1 SGHAT and CDR2 FQNNGV come from the germline V gene. The CDR3 DNA sequence: TGTGCCAGCAGCCTGCCCCACGAGACCCAGTACTTC. It is translated as CASSLPHETQYF.

The chain employs TRBV5-1 and TRBJ2-2; D ambiguous. The CDR3 is 13 amino acids. CDR1 is SGHRS, CDR2 YFSETQ, per germline. V lost 5 bases, J lost 4 bases, and 9 bases lay in between. CDR3 loop: CASSMGITGELFF. DNA for the CDR3: TGCGCCAGCAGTATGGGGATCACCGGGGAGCTGTTTTTT.